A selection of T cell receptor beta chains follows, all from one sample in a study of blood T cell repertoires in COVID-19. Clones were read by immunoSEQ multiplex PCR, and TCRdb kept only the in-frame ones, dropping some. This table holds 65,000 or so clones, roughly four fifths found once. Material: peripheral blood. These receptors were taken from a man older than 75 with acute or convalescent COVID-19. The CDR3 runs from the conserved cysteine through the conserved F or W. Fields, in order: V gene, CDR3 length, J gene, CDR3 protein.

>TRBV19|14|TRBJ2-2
CASSIDGQGSELFF
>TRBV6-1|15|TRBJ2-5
CASSELAGLEETQYF
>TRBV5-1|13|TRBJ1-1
CASSNTGDTEAFF
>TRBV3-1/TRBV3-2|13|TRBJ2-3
CASRWASTDTQYF
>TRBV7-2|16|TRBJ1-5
CASSQRAGVGNQPQHF
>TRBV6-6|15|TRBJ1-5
CASSYSGTGFEPQHF
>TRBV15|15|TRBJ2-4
CATSRDLDRKNIQYF
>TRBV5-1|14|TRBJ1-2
CASSSEPTGSGYTF
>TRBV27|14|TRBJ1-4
CASSQDRAYEKLFF
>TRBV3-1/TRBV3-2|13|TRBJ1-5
CASSPTGDQPQHF
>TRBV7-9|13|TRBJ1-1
CASSLKTGAEAFF
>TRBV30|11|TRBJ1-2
CAWSVRGGYTF
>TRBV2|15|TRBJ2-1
CASKTSGANYNEQFF
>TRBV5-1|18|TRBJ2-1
CASSGDLLAGANYNEQFF
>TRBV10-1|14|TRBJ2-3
CASSDGGAGDTQYF
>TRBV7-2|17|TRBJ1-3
CASSFMTGTGGGNTIYF
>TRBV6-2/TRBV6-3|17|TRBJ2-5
CASSYSARLAGEETQYF
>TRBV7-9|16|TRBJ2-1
CASHPGTGMNGNEQFF
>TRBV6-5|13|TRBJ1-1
CAGTPGPNTEAFF
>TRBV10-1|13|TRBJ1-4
CASSESPGEKLFF
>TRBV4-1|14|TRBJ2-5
CASSQGIWGGRQYF
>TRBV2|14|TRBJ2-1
CASSEVLAGVEQFF
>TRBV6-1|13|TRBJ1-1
CASSEVGGTEAFF
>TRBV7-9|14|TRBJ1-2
CASSSTGGGLGYTF
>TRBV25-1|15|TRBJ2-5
CASSEGGRIQETQYF
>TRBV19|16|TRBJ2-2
CASRSRDTSNTGELFF
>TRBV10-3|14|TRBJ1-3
CAIRRGSGGDTIYF
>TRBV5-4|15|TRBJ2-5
CASSSTSGAQETQYF
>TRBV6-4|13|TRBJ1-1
CASSEQTNTEAFF
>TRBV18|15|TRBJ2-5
CASSPRQGAEETQYF
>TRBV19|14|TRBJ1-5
CASSITGSNQPQHF
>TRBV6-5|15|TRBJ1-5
CANSAGTGGNQPQHF
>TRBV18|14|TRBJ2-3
CASFPGQGADTQYF
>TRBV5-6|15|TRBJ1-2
CASSLGREGDYGYTF
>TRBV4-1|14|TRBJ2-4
CASSQSLAKNIQYF
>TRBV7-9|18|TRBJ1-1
CASRRRPGRYEGDTEAFF
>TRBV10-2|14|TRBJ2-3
CASNDRVSTDTQYF
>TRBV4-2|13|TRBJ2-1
CASSQDGSGEQFF
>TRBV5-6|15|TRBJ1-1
CASSLGQRLNTEAFF
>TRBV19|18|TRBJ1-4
CASSIKPGLTQIWEKLFF
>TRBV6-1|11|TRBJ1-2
CASSDRYGYTF
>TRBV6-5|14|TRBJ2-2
CASSTTGDTGELFF
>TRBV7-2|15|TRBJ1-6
CASSLGQGHNSPLHF
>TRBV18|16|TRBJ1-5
CASSQGTGGNNQPQHF
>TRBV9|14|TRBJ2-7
CASSGGGSSYEQYF
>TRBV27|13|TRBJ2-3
CASRRTGTDTQYF
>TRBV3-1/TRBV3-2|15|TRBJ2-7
CASSQVGGQRDEQYF
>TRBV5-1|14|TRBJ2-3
CASSPSGGTDTQYF
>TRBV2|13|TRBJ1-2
CASSETGPRGYTF
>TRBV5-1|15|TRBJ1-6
CASSRSGQYNSPLHF
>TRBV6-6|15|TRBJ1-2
CASSYQGSLEAGYTF
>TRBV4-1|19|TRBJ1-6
CASSQDRGTGSSYNSPLHF
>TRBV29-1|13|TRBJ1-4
CSVVANSNEKLFF
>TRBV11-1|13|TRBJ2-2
CASSHWNTGELFF
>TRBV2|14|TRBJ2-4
CASAVRSGKNIQYF
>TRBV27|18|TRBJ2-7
CASSPASLGQAVPYEQYF
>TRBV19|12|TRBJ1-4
CATSVTNEKLFF
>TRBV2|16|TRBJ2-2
CASSRLLGGNSGELFF